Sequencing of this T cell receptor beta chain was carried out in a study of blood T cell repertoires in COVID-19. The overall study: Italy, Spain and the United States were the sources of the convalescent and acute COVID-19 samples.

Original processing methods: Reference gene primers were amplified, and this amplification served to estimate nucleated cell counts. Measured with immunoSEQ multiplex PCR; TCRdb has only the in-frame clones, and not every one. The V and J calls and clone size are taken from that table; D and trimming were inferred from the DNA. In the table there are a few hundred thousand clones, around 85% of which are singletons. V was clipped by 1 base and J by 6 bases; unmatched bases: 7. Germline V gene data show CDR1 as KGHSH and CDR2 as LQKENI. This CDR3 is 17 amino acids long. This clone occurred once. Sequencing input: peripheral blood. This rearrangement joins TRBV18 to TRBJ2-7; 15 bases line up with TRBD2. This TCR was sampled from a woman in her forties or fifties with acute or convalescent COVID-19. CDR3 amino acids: CASSPQLGLAGGGEQYF. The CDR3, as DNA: TGTGCCAGCTCACCACAGTTGGGACTAGCGGGGGGCGGCGAGCAGTACTTC.